This passage covers 3 T cell receptor beta chains from one sample sequenced in a study of T cells in Graves' hyperthyroidism and ophthalmopathy. Using RNA transcripts as the source, TCR beta CDR3 regions were amplified. TCR CDR3 underwent first-round RT-PCR with the HTBI primer set. A single record per CDR3 protein comes from TCRdb applying MiXCR to the multiplex PCR reads. The repertoire has approximately 300,000 distinct CDR3 sequences, 15% to 20% of them found once; the top ten carry 35% to 40%. The specimen sequenced was blood. Receptor source: a man aged 50 to 60 with Graves' ophthalmopathy.

This clonotype appeared once. The CDR3 DNA reads as TGCGCCAGCAGCCAAGTTGTAGCGGGAGGGAATGAGCAGTTCTTC. Its translation is CASSQVVAGGNEQFF. The rearrangement links TRBV4-1 to TRBJ2-1, with TRBD2 matching 11 bases. Germline values: CDR1 MGHRA, CDR2 YSYEKL. The V segment lost 1 base and the J segment 7 bases; nucleotides outside the gene matches: 3. The CDR3 totals 15 residues.

This clonotype was detected ten times or more. The chain employs TRBV3-1 and TRBJ2-1; weak D call: TRBD2 (6 bases). Trimming left V 4 bases short and J 8 bases short, with 18 bases between. CDR3 length: 15 residues. Germline loops: CDR1 LGHDT, CDR2 YNNKEL (reference sequence). The CDR3 spells CASSPPGARRDEQFF. DNA for the CDR3: TGTGCCAGCAGCCCCCCGGGAGCTAGACGCGATGAGCAGTTCTTC.

The J gene is TRBJ1-6, the V gene TRBV6-2 or TRBV6-3; D gene uncertain. CDR1 is MNHEY, CDR2 SVGEGT, per germline. This CDR3 has 13 residues. V was trimmed by 0 bases and J by 5 bases, leaving 2 bases between them. The DNA of the CDR3 is TGTGCCAGCAGTTACTCTAATAATTCACCCCTCCACTTT. Protein sequence: CASSYSNNSPLHF.